This TCR beta chain was captured in a study of CD8 T cells in Susac syndrome. Study information: Among sequenced Susac syndrome patients, more than five had active disease and roughly eight were in remission.

Random hexamers primed reverse transcription of about 0.45 to 1 ug RNA. TCRdb fed the immunoSEQ multiplex PCR reads into MiXCR, producing one record per CDR3 protein. In the table there are a few hundred thousand distinct CDR3 sequences, less than 95% of which are singletons. TEMRA cells were enriched by FACS, while CD8+ and CD4+ T cells were obtained through a negative isolation that was performed magnetically. CDR1 and CDR2 (germline): MGHDK, SYGVNS. The V end was cut by 5 bases, the J end by 8 bases, with 13 bases between. CDR3 length equals 14 residues. The sequence was obtained from a human donor with Susac syndrome. Material for sequencing was CD4+ T cells from PBMCs. The rearrangement joins TRBV25-1 to TRBJ1-6; TRBD1 is a possible D gene (5 bases). This CDR3 is CASSPLGLYSPLHF. CDR3 DNA sequence: TGTGCCAGCAGTCCCCTGGGGCTTTATTCACCCCTCCACTTT.